The 21 T cell receptor beta chains given below trace back to one sample, sequenced in a study of cytomegalovirus exposure and HLA in healthy donors. Primers: 60 Vbeta forward and 13 Jbeta reverse. The repertoire was sequenced with immunoSEQ multiplex PCR; TCRdb's copy has only in-frame clones and lacks some. Of about 55,000 clones listed, 55% to 85% are singletons. Sequencing was performed on PBMCs. Every receptor here comes from a man between 35 and 55 years old in good health and CMV-seropositive.

The chain is built from TRBV5-1 and TRBJ2-1; 12 bases line up with TRBD1. From germline, CDR1 is SGHRS and CDR2 YFSETQ. The CDR3 has 16 amino acids. Unmatched junction bases numbered 5, after V lost 0 bases and J lost 7 bases. The CDR3 coding sequence is TGCGCCAGCAGCTTGGCCGGGACAGGGGGCATGAATGAGCAGTTCTTC. Protein product: CASSLAGTGGMNEQFF.

The V and J genes are TRBV29-1 and TRBJ2-3; 13 bases line up with TRBD2. CDR3 size: 14 residues. Germline V gives CDR1 SQVTM, CDR2 ANQGSEA. Trimming took 4 bases from V and 5 from J; bases not matched to a gene: 3. CDR3 sequence reads: CSVGLAGGKDTQYF. The CDR3 nucleotides read TGCAGCGTTGGACTAGCGGGGGGAAAAGATACGCAGTATTTT.

As to this clone: The junction does not match germline at one end; this may be a read error. The chain is built from TRBV6-5 and TRBJ2-7; a weak D match, TRBD2 (5 bases). Germline V gene data show CDR1 as MNHEY and CDR2 as SVGAGI. The CDR3 contains 15 residues. CDR3 protein: CASSDSGMTSYEQYF. In nucleotides, the CDR3 is TGTGCCAGCAGTGACTCCGGGATGACATCCTACGAGCAGTACTTC.

Here the CDR3 reads CASRKDREATEAFF. In DNA form, the CDR3 reads TGTGCCAGCAGGAAGGACAGGGAGGCCACTGAAGCTTTCTTT. This chain joins TRBV6-6 and TRBJ1-1; 8 bases map to TRBD1. CDR1 MNHNY and CDR2 SVGAGI come from the germline V gene (reference sequence). This CDR3 is built from 14 residues. With V trimmed by 6 bases and J by 4 bases, 7 bases remained unmatched.

The chain links TRBV4-1 to TRBJ1-1; 9 nucleotides agree with TRBD1. V was clipped by 4 bases and J by 5 bases; unmatched bases: 2. The CDR3 contains 13 residues. Germline CDR1 and CDR2: MGHRA and YSYEKL. As DNA, the CDR3 is TGCGCCAGCAGCCGCGACAGGGGGACTGAAGCTTTCTTT. It codes for CASSRDRGTEAFF.

The chain uses TRBV7-9 and TRBJ2-7, with TRBD2 matching 11 bases. Germline CDR1 and CDR2: SEHNR and FQNEAQ (reference sequence). There are 15 residues in the CDR3. Trimming cost V 5 bases and J 0 bases; bases outside gene matches: 3. CDR3: CASSTSGGVSYEQYF. As DNA, the CDR3 is TGTGCCAGCAGCACTAGCGGGGGAGTCTCCTACGAGCAGTACTTC.

This chain connects TRBV5-1 to TRBJ2-7; unclear D gene. V dropped 0 bases and J dropped 3 bases, with 10 bases sitting between them. The V gene's germline CDR1 is SGHRS and CDR2 YFSETQ. There are 14 residues in the CDR3. CDR3 amino acids: CASSLETTIYEQYF. The CDR3 bases are TGCGCCAGCAGCTTGGAGACAACCATCTACGAGCAGTACTTC.

The V gene is TRBV30, the J gene TRBJ2-3, with a possible D match to TRBD1 (6 bases). This CDR3 region has 15 residues. Trimming stripped 5 bases from V and 2 bases from J, with 17 bases between. Per the germline V gene, CDR1 is GTSNPN and CDR2 is SVGIG (reference sequence). This CDR3 reads CAWQIRGSVTDTQYF. For the CDR3, the DNA is TGTGCCTGGCAGATTAGGGGGTCTGTCACAGATACGCAGTATTTT.

V is TRBV9 and J is TRBJ1-1, with D perhaps TRBD1 (6 bases). The CDR3 contains 15 residues. The germline V gene has CDR1 SGDLS and CDR2 YYNGEE. Trimming left V 1 base short and J 6 bases short, with 16 bases between. Here the CDR3 DNA reads TGTGCCAGCAGCGTAATCTCAGGAGGGGGGGCTGAAGCTTTCTTT. Translating gives CASSVISGGGAEAFF.

The J gene is TRBJ1-1, the V gene TRBV2; TRBD1 is a possible D gene (6 bases). The CDR3 totals 14 residues. Germline V CDR1 and CDR2: SNHLY, FYNNEI. V was clipped by 6 bases and J by 4 bases, with 15 bases between them. This chain's CDR3 is CASSQGQGSTEAFF. CDR3 coding DNA: TGTGCCAGCAGCCAGGGGCAGGGGTCCACTGAAGCTTTCTTT.

The chain has TRBV18 and TRBJ1-6; no reliable D call. Trimming left V 2 bases short and J 9 bases short, with 11 bases between. The CDR3 has 14 amino acids. CDR1 and CDR2 (germline): KGHSH, LQKENI. CDR3 region: CASSPATERSPLHF. The CDR3 region has the DNA TGTGCCAGCTCACCAGCGACTGAACGTTCACCCCTCCACTTT.

This clone was seen a single time. The chain is built from TRBV6-6 and TRBJ1-1; D is uncertain. This CDR3 has 15 amino acids. Germline lookup yields CDR1 MNHNY and CDR2 SVGAGI (reference sequence). Trimming left V 0 bases short and J 7 bases short, with 15 bases between. The CDR3 DNA reads TGTGCCAGCAGTTACTCCCCCGGGGAGGGTTATGAAGCTTTCTTT. It encodes CASSYSPGEGYEAFF.

A remark on this clone: The same CDR3 can be traced to other DNA sequences in this sample. J is TRBJ1-2 and V is TRBV19, with TRBD1 identical over 9 bases. V shed 5 bases and J 1 base; nucleotides not matched to a gene: 2. Germline loops: CDR1 LNHDA, CDR2 SQIVND (reference sequence). This CDR3 contains 14 residues. The CDR3 sequence is CASSLTGGNYGYTF. The DNA for the CDR3 is TGTGCCAGTAGTCTGACAGGGGGTAACTATGGCTACACCTTC.

J is TRBJ2-3 and V is TRBV7-3; 9 positions match TRBD2. The V segment lost 5 bases and the J segment 7 bases; nucleotides outside the gene matches: 4. Per the germline V gene, CDR1 is SGHTA and CDR2 is FQGTGA. The CDR3 is made up of 13 amino acids. CDR3 sequence: CASSISSGNTQYF. The CDR3 DNA sequence: TGTGCCAGCAGCATATCTAGCGGGAATACGCAGTATTTT.

The chain uses TRBV7-9 and TRBJ1-1; D gene unclear. CDR1 SEHNR and CDR2 FQNEAQ come from the germline V gene (reference sequence). V was pared by 4 bases and J by 4 bases, with 10 bases between. This CDR3 comprises 13 residues. The CDR3 is CASSSRQVTEAFF. In DNA form, the CDR3 reads TGTGCCAGCAGCTCCCGTCAGGTCACTGAAGCTTTCTTT.

The V and J genes are TRBV9 and TRBJ1-4; 8 nucleotides align to TRBD1. V dropped 2 bases and J dropped 7; count of bases not matched to a gene: 7. The germline V gene has CDR1 SGDLS and CDR2 YYNGEE. This CDR3 spans 15 amino acids. CDR3 amino acids: CASSVLQGAGEKLFF. The CDR3 region has the DNA TGTGCCAGCAGCGTTCTTCAGGGGGCTGGTGAAAAACTGTTTTTT.

The table lists this clone with a few counts. V usage is TRBV14 and J usage is TRBJ1-2, with 12 bases that match TRBD1. V shed 1 base and J 3 bases; nucleotides not matched to a gene: 3. The CDR3 has 16 amino acids. Germline assignment: CDR1 SGHDN and CDR2 FVKESK. The CDR3 DNA follows: TGTGCCAGCAGCCAAGCCGGGACAGGGGGCTACTATGGCTACACCTTC. Protein sequence: CASSQAGTGGYYGYTF.

The chain joins TRBV30 to TRBJ2-5; perhaps TRBD1 as D (6 bases). The end of the DNA fits TRBJ2-7 better, so the J call may be wrong. The CDR3 consists of 12 residues. Germline values: CDR1 GTSNPN, CDR2 SVGIG (reference sequence). This CDR3 is CAWRGATNEQYF. CDR3 sequence (DNA): TGTGCCTGGAGGGGGGCTACTAACGAGCAGTACTTC.

The chain links TRBV19 to TRBJ2-7; D unresolved. V was trimmed by 1 base and J by 6 bases, leaving 7 bases between them. The V gene's germline CDR1 is LNHDA and CDR2 SQIVND (reference sequence). This CDR3 has 12 amino acids. The CDR3 reads CASSIGGSEQYF. DNA of the CDR3: TGTGCCAGTAGTATAGGAGGATCCGAGCAGTACTTC.

The chain couples TRBV11-2 to TRBJ1-2; maybe TRBD1 (5 bases). The CDR3 contains 16 residues. The germline CDR1 and CDR2 sequences are SGHAT and FQNNGV. V was cut by 3 bases and J by 4 bases, with 18 bases left in between. The CDR3 DNA is TGTGCCAGCAGCTTCGATTCTGAGGACACCTCCTATGGCTACACCTTC. Translation gives CASSFDSEDTSYGYTF. The variable domain in full, with the rest retrieved from reference TRBV11-2 and TRBJ1-2, is EAGVAQSPRYKIIEKRQSVAFWCNPISGHATLYWYQQILGQGPKLLIQFQNNGVVDDSQLPKDRFSAERLKGVDSTLKIQPAKLEDSAVYLCASSFDSEDTSYGYTFGSGTRLTVV.

This clone has a handful of counts. The chain recombines TRBV4-1 with TRBJ2-7, with 13 nucleotides matching TRBD2. Trimming at V came to 6 bases and at J to 3 bases, leaving 2 bases not matched to a gene. From germline, CDR1 is MGHRA and CDR2 YSYEKL. The CDR3 loop spans 14 amino acids. For the CDR3, the DNA is TGCGCCAGCAGGACTAGCGGGGGGATCTACGAGCAGTACTTC. Protein product: CASRTSGGIYEQYF.